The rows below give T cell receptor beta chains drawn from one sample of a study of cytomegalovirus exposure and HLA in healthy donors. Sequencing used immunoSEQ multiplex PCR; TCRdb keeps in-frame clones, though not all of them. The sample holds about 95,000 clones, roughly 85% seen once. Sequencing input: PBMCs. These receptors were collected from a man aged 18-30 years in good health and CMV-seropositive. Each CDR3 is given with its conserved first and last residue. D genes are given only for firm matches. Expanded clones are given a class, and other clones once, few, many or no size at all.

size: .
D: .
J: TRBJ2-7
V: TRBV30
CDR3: CAWSTSYEQYF
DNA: TGTGCCTGGAGCACATCCTACGAGCAGTACTTC

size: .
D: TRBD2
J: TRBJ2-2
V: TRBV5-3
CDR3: CARSLSLAHPGLNTGELFF
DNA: TGTGCCAGAAGCTTGTCACTAGCGCACCCGGGTTTGAACACCGGGGAGCTGTTTTTT

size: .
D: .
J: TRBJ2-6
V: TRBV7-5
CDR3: CARREESRQSRANVLTF
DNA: TGTGCCAGAAGGGAGGAAAGTAGACAAAGTCGGGCCAACGTCCTGACTTTC

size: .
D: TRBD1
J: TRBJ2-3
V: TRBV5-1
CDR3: CASSPGTGGTDTQYF
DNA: TGCGCCAGCAGCCCCGGGACAGGGGGTACAGATACGCAGTATTTT

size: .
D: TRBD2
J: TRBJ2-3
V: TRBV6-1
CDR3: CASSEGLAGGPGDTQYF
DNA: TGTGCCAGCAGTGAGGGACTAGCGGGAGGGCCCGGAGATACGCAGTATTTT

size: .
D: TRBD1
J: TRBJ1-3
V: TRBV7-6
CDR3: CASSLFTGGPGNTIYF
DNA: TGTGCCAGCAGCTTATTCACAGGGGGCCCTGGAAACACCATATATTTT

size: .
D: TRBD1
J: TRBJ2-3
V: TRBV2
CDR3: CASSDRGLDTQYF
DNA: TGTGCCAGCAGTGACAGGGGGCTAGATACGCAGTATTTT

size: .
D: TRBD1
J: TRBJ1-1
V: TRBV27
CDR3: CASSLDRERTEAFF
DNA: TGTGCCAGCAGTTTAGACAGGGAGAGGACTGAAGCTTTCTTT

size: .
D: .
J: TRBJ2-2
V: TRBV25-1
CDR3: CASSEITGELFF
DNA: TGTGCCAGCAGTGAAATAACCGGGGAGCTGTTTTTT

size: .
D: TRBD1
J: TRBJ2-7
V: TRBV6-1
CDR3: CASSEPPGQGGLFPSYEQYF
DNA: TGTGCCAGCAGTGAACCGCCGGGACAGGGAGGTCTTTTTCCCTCCTACGAGCAGTACTTC

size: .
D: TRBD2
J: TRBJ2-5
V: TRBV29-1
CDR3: CSVLAGGNQETQYF
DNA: TGCAGCGTTCTAGCGGGAGGCAACCAAGAGACCCAGTACTTC

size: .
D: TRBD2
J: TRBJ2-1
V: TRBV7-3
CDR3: CASSPGRAGEQFF
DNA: TGTGCCAGCAGCCCCGGGAGGGCCGGGGAGCAGTTCTTC

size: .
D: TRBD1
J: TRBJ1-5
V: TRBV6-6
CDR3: CASSPDRAKQPQHF
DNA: TGTGCCAGCAGTCCGGACAGGGCAAAGCAGCCCCAGCATTTT

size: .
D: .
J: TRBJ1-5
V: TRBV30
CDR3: CAWSVGAGNQPQHF
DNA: TGTGCCTGGAGTGTGGGGGCTGGCAATCAGCCCCAGCATTTT

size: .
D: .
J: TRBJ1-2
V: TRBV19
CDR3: CASSPGRDYGYTF
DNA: TGTGCCAGTAGTCCGGGGAGGGACTATGGCTACACCTTC

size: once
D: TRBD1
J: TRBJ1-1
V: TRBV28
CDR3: CASSLGEGTAGNTEAFF
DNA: TGTGCCAGCAGTTTAGGCGAGGGGACAGCCGGGAACACTGAAGCTTTCTTT

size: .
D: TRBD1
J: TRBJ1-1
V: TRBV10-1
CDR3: CASSESTPWDSNTEAFF
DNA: TGCGCCAGCAGTGAGTCGACTCCATGGGACAGTAACACTGAAGCTTTCTTT

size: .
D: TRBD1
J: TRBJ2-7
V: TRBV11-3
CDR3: CASSLAGQGSYEQYF
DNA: TGTGCCAGCAGCTTAGCGGGACAGGGTTCCTACGAGCAGTACTTC

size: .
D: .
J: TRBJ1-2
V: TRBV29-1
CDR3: CSAIGGQLVGYTF
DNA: TGCAGCGCTATCGGCGGGCAGCTCGTTGGCTACACCTTC

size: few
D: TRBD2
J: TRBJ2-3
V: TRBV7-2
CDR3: CASSPTSGTDTQYF
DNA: TGTGCCAGCAGCCCTACTAGCGGGACAGATACGCAGTATTTT

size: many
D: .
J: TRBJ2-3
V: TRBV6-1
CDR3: CASSEALLGGPGTDTQYF
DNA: TGTGCCAGCAGTGAAGCGCTTTTGGGAGGCCCTGGCACAGATACGCAGTATTTT

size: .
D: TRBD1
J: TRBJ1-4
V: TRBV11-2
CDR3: CASRPNRGGGTNEKLFF
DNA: TGTGCCAGCAGGCCGAACAGGGGAGGAGGGACTAATGAAAAACTGTTTTTT

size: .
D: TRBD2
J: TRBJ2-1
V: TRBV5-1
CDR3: CASSFRRGASGRSKNEQFF
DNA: TGCGCCAGCAGCTTCCGCCGTGGAGCTAGCGGGAGAAGCAAGAATGAGCAGTTCTTC